This T cell receptor beta chain was sequenced for a study of blood T cell repertoires in COVID-19. Study background: Collection of acute and convalescent COVID-19 samples took place in the United States, Italy and Spain.

In the original processing: Estimated nucleated cell counts came from reference gene primer amplification. The repertoire was sequenced with immunoSEQ multiplex PCR; TCRdb's copy has only in-frame clones and lacks some. Clonal size and the V and J genes are those of that table, whereas D and trimming came from the DNA. The repertoire holds fewer than 250,000 clones, with around 80% as singletons. This CDR3 comprises 11 residues. Germline V gene lookup returns CDR1 SGHRS and CDR2 YFSETQ. Trimming pared 5 bases from V and 10 bases from J, leaving 10 bases between. Seattle patients were enrolled while actively infected and followed longitudinally.

The genes are TRBV5-1 and TRBJ2-1; perhaps TRBD2 as D (6 bases). Sequencing was done on a sample of peripheral blood. The origin of this receptor is a woman of 80 years or more with COVID-19, enrolled during active disease. The CDR3, as DNA: TGCGCCAGCAGGGAGGGAGTCGAGCAGTTCTTC. It yields the protein CASREGVEQFF.